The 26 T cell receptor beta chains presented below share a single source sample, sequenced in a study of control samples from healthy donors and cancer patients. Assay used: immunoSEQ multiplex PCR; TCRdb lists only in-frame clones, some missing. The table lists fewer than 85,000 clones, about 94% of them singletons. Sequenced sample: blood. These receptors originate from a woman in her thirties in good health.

CDR3 in amino acids: CAWTLQGDPEAFF. The CDR3 DNA follows: TGTGCCTGGACCCTACAGGGGGACCCTGAAGCTTTCTTT. This chain joins TRBV30 and TRBJ1-1; TRBD1 matches at 8 bases. The CDR3 is 13 residues long. In germline, CDR1 is GTSNPN, CDR2 SVGIG (reference sequence). The trim removed 4 bases at V and 6 bases at J, leaving 7 bases unmatched.

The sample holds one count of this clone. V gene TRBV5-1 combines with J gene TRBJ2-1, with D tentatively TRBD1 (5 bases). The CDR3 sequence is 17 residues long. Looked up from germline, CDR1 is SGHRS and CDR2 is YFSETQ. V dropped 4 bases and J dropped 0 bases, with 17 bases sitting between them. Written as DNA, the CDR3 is TGCGCCAGCAGCGCCAGGGTGGGGCCTATCTCCTACAATGAGCAGTTCTTC. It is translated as CASSARVGPISYNEQFF. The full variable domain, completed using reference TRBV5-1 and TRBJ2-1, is KAGVTQTPRYLIKTRGQQVTLSCSPISGHRSVSWYQQTPGQGLQFLFEYFSETQRNKGNFPGRFSGRQFSNSRSEMNVSTLELGDSALYLCASSARVGPISYNEQFFGPGTRLTVL.

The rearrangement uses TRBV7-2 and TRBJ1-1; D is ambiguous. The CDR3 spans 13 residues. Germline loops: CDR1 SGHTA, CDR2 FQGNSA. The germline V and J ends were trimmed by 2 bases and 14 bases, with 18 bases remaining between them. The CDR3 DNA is TGTGCCAGCAGCTTAAATAGACTCTTAGATAAGTTCTTT. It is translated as CASSLNRLLDKFF.

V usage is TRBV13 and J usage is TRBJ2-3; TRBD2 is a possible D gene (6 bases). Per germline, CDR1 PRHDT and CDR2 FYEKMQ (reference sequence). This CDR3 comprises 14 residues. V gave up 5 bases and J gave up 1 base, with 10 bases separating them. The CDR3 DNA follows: TGTGCCAGCAGCCGAACGGGGGGCACAGATACGCAGTATTTT. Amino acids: CASSRTGGTDTQYF. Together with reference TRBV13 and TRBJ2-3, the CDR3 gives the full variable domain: AAGVIQSPRHLIKEKRETATLKCYPIPRHDTVYWYQQGPGQDPQFLISFYEKMQSDKGSIPDRFSAQQFSDYHSELNMSSLELGDSALYFCASSRTGGTDTQYFGPGTRLTVL.

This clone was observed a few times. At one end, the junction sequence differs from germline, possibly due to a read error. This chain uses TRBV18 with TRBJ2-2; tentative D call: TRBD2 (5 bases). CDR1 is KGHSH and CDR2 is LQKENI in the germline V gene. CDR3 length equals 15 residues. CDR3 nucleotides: TGTGCCAGCTCACCGAGACCAAAAATCCACCGGGGAGCTGTTTTT. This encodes CASSPRPKIHRGAVF.

The CDR3 DNA reads as TGCGCCAGCAGCTTAGCCGACCCCTACAATGAGCAGTTCTTC. Protein: CASSLADPYNEQFF. The chain is built from TRBV5-1 and TRBJ2-1; D unclear. This CDR3 comprises 14 residues. V lost 2 bases, J lost 2 bases, and 8 bases lay in between. CDR1 is SGHRS, CDR2 YFSETQ, per germline.

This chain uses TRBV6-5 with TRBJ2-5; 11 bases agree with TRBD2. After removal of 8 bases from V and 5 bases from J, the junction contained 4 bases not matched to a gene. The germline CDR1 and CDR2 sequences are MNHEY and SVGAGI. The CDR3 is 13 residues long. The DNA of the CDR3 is TGTGCCAGCCTAGCGGGGGGCACGGAGACCCAGTACTTC. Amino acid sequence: CASLAGGTETQYF.

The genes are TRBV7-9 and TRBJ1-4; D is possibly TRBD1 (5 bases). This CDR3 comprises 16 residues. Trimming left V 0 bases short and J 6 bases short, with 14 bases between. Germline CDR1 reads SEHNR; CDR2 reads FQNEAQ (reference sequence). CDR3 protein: CASSLAIGGIDEKLFF. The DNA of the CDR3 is TGTGCCAGCAGCTTAGCGATTGGGGGAATTGATGAAAAACTGTTTTTT.

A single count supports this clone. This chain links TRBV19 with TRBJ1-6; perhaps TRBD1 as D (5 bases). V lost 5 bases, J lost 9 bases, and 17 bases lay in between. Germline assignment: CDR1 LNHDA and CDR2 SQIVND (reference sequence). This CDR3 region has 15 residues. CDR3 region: CASSVNRDLGSPLHF. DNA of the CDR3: TGTGCCAGTAGTGTAAACCGGGACCTCGGTTCACCCCTCCACTTT.

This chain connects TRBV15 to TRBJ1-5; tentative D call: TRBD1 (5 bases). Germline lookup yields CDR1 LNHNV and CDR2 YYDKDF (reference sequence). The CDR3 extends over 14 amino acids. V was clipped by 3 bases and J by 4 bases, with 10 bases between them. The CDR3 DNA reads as TGTGCCACCAGCAGTGGAGGGGTGAATCAGCCCCAGCATTTT. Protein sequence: CATSSGGVNQPQHF.

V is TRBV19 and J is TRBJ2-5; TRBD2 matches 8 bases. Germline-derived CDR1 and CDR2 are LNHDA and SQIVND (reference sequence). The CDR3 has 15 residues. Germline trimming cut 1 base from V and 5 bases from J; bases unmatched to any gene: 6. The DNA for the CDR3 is TGTGCCAGTAGTATAGGAACTAGCGGTCGGGAGACCCAGTACTTC. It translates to CASSIGTSGRETQYF.

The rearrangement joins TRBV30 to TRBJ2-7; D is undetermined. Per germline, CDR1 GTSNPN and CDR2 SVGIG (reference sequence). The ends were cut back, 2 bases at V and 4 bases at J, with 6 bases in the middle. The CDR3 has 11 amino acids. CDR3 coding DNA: TGTGCCTGGAGTAACCAATACGAGCAGTACTTC. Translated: CAWSNQYEQYF.

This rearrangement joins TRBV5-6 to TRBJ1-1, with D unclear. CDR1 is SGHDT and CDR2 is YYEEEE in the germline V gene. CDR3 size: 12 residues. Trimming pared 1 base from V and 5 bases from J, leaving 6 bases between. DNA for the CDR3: TGTGCCAGCAGCTTGTTGTCAACTGAAGCTTTCTTT. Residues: CASSLLSTEAFF. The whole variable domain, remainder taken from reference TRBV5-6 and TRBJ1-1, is DAGVTQSPTHLIKTRGQQVTLRCSPKSGHDTVSWYQQALGQGPQFIFQYYEEEERQRGNFPDRFSGHQFPNYSSELNVNALLLGDSALYLCASSLLSTEAFFGQGTRLTVV.

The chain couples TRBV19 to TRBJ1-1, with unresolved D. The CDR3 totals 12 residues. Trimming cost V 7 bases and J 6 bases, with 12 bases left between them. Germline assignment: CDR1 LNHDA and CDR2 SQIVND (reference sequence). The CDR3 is CASTIGTAEAFF. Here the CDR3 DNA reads TGTGCCAGTACCATCGGAACGGCTGAAGCTTTCTTT.

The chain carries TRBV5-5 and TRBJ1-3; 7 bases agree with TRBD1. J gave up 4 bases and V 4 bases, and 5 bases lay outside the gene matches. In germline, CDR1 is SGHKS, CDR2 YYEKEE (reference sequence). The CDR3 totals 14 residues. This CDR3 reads CASSLPGQGNTIYF. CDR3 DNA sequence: TGTGCCAGCAGCCTCCCGGGACAGGGAAACACCATATATTTT. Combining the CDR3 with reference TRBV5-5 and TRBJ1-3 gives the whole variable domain DAGVTQSPTHLIKTRGQQVTLRCSPISGHKSVSWYQQVLGQGPQFIFQYYEKEERGRGNFPDRFSARQFPNYSSELNVNALLLGDSALYLCASSLPGQGNTIYFGEGSWLTVV.

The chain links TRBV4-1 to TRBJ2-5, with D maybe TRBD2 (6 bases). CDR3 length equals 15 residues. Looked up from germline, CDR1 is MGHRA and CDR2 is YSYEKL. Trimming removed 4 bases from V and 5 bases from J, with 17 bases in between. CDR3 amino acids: CASSRMWGLGETQYF. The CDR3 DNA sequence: TGCGCCAGCAGCCGCATGTGGGGACTCGGCGAGACCCAGTACTTC.

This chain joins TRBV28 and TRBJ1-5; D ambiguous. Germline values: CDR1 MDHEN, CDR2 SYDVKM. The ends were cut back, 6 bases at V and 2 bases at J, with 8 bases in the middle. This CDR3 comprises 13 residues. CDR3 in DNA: TGTGCCAGCAGACTATTTGGCAATCAGCCCCAGCATTTT. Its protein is CASRLFGNQPQHF. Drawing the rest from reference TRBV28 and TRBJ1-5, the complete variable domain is DVKVTQSSRYLVKRTGEKVFLECVQDMDHENMFWYRQDPGLGLRLIYFSYDVKMKEKGDIPEGYSVSREKKERFSLILESASTNQTSMYLCASRLFGNQPQHFGDGTRLSIL.

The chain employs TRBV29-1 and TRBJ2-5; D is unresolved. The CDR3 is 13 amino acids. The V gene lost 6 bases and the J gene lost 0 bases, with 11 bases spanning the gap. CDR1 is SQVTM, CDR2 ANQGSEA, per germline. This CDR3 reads CSVRLSNQETQYF. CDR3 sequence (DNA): TGCAGCGTCCGCCTCAGCAACCAAGAGACCCAGTACTTC.

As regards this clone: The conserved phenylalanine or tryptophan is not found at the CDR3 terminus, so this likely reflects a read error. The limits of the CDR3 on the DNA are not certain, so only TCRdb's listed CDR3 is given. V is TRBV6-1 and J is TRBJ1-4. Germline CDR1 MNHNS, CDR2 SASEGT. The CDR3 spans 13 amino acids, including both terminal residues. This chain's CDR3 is CASSEAVGGTARS.

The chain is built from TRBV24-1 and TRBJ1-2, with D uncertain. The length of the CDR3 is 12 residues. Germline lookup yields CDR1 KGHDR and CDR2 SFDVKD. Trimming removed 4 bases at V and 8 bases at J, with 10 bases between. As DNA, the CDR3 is TGTGCCACCAGTGAAGGGTCTGGGGGCTACACCTTC. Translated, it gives CATSEGSGGYTF.

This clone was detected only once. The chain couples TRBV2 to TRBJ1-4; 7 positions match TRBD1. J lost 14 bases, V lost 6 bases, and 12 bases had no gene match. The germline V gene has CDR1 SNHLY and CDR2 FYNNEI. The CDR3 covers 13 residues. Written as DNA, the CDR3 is TGTGCCAGCAGCCAGGAAACAGGGGACGATCTGTTTTTT. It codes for CASSQETGDDLFF.

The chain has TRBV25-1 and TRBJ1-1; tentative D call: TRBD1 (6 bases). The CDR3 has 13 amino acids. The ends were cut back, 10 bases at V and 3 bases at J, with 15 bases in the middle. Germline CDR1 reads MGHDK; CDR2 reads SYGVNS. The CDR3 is CATSLRGDTEAFF. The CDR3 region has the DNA TGTGCCACCAGCCTGAGGGGGGACACTGAAGCTTTCTTT. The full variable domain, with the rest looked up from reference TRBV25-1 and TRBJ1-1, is EADIYQTPRYLVIGTGKKITLECSQTMGHDKMYWYQQDPGMELHLIHYSYGVNSTEKGDLSSESTVSRIRTEHFPLTLESARPSHTSQYLCATSLRGDTEAFFGQGTRLTVV.

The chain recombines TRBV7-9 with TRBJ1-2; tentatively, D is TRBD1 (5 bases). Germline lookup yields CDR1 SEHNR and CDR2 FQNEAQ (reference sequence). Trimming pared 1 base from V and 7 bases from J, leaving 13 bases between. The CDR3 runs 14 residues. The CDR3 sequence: CASSLGSGYSGYTF. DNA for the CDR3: TGTGCCAGCAGCTTAGGGTCAGGGTACTCTGGCTACACCTTC.

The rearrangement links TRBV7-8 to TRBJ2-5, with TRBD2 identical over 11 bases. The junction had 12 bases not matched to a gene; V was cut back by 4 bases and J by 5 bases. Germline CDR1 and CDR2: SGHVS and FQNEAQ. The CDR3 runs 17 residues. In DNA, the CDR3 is TGTGCCAGCAGCTGGACACCAATAGCGGGGGGGTGGGAGACCCAGTACTTC. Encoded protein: CASSWTPIAGGWETQYF.

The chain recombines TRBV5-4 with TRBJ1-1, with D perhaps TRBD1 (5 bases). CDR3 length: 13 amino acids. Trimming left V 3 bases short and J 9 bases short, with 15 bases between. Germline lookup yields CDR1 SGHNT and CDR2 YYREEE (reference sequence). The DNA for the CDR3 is TGTGCCAGCAGCTACCTCGAGGGGTCACAAGCTTTCTTT. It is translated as CASSYLEGSQAFF.

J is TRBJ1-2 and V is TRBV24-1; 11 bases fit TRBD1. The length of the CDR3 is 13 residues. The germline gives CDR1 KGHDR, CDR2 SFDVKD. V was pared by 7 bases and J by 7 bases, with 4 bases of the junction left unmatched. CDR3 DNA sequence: TGTGCCACCAGGGACAGGGGGCCCGGTGGCTACACCTTC. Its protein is CATRDRGPGGYTF.